Sequencing of this T cell receptor (beta chain) was carried out in a study of identical twins. The V gene lost 1 base and the J gene lost 6 bases, with 15 bases spanning the gap. The V gene's germline CDR1 is SGHAT and CDR2 FQNNGV. The CDR3 is 15 residues long. TCRdb reprocessed the 5' RACE reads with MiXCR, giving one entry per CDR3 protein. Of some 1,600,000 distinct CDR3 sequences listed, about 32% are singletons. The sequence was obtained from a newborn girl in good health. V and J are TRBV11-2 and TRBJ2-5, with D possibly called TRBD1 or TRBD2 (7 bases each). What was sequenced was cord blood. CDR3 loop: CASSLGRTRGQTQYF. As DNA, the CDR3 is TGTGCCAGCAGCTTAGGTCGGACTAGGGGGCAGACCCAGTACTTC. Full variable domain (rest looked up from reference TRBV11-2 and TRBJ2-5): EAGVAQSPRYKIIEKRQSVAFWCNPISGHATLYWYQQILGQGPKLLIQFQNNGVVDDSQLPKDRFSAERLKGVDSTLKIQPAKLEDSAVYLCASSLGRTRGQTQYFGPGTRLLVL.